A selection of T cell receptor beta chains follows, all from one sample in a study of T cell changes during pregnancy in multiple sclerosis. This table comes from immunoSEQ multiplex PCR, and its TCRdb copy is limited to in-frame clones, with some not included. This sample yields about 67,000 clones, of which 90% to 95% are seen a single time; under 1.5% belongs to the top ten. Specimen: peripheral blood, collected in the second trimester of pregnancy. These receptors all stem from a female donor with multiple sclerosis, enrolled in a pregnancy study. CDR3s include the opening cysteine and the closing phenylalanine or tryptophan. A D gene is named only where the DNA matches it firmly. The listing skips clone size in some rows; elsewhere it reads once, few, many or a size class.

>TRBJ1-2|.|TRBV5-5|.
CASSLVQGSFDYGYTF
TGTGCCAGCAGCTTGGTTCAGGGTTCGTTTGACTATGGCTACACCTTC
>TRBJ1-5|.|TRBV7-2|.
CASSRTGNRLYSNQPQHF
TGTGCCAGCAGCCGAACAGGGAATCGGCTATATAGCAATCAGCCCCAGCATTTT
>TRBJ2-7|.|TRBV5-5|.
CASSSRRDSSSYEQYF
TGTGCCAGCAGCTCACGCCGGGACTCGAGCTCCTACGAGCAGTACTTC
>TRBJ2-7|.|TRBV27|.
CASSPGSYEQYF
TGTGCCAGCAGTCCAGGCTCCTACGAGCAGTACTTC
>TRBJ1-1|.|TRBV7-9|.
CASSSGYEAFF
TGTGCCAGCAGCTCGGGGTATGAAGCTTTCTTT
>TRBJ2-3|.|TRBV5-4|.
CASSLERGSTDTQYF
TGTGCCAGCAGCTTGGAACGGGGGAGCACAGATACGCAGTATTTT
>TRBJ2-3|.|TRBV12-5|.
CASGFGSGTDTQYF
TGTGCTAGTGGTTTCGGTAGCGGCACAGATACGCAGTATTTT
>TRBJ1-1|once|TRBV5-1|.
CASSPSLGTLNTEAFF
TGCGCCAGCAGCCCGAGTTTGGGCACACTGAACACTGAAGCTTTCTTT
>TRBJ2-7|.|TRBV30|TRBD1
CAWDMGQGRTYEQYF
TGTGCCTGGGACATGGGACAGGGGCGCACTTACGAGCAGTACTTC
>TRBJ1-1|.|TRBV7-9|.
CASGTTGTTEAFF
TGTGCCAGCGGAACCACAGGGACCACTGAAGCTTTCTTT
>TRBJ2-7|.|TRBV12-5|TRBD2
CASGLVLASGGNEQYF
TGTGCTAGTGGTTTGGTTTTGGCTAGCGGGGGCAACGAGCAGTACTTC
>TRBJ2-3|.|TRBV12-5|TRBD2
CASGLVRSGDNTDTQYF
TGTGCTAGTGGTTTGGTACGAAGCGGGGATAACACAGATACGCAGTATTTT
>TRBJ2-7|.|TRBV4-2|TRBD2
CASSQGLAGGLSYEQYF
TGTGCCAGCAGCCAAGGACTAGCGGGAGGCCTATCCTACGAGCAGTACTTC
>TRBJ2-3|.|TRBV19|TRBD2
CASSIDRGGSTDTQYF
TGTGCCAGTAGTATAGATCGGGGGGGGAGCACAGATACGCAGTATTTT
>TRBJ1-1|.|TRBV9|.
CASSAGPRGSTEAFF
TGTGCCAGCAGCGCGGGACCCAGGGGAAGTACTGAAGCTTTCTTT
>TRBJ1-1|.|TRBV6-5|.
CASSYRDGKDTGAFF
TGTGCCAGCAGTTACAGGGATGGCAAGGACACTGGAGCTTTCTTT
>TRBJ2-3|.|TRBV2|.
CASSVGGGSTDTQYF
TGTGCCAGCAGTGTGGGGGGTGGGAGCACAGATACGCAGTATTTT
>TRBJ1-2|.|TRBV25-1|.
CASSDTRGANYGYTF
TGTGCCAGCAGTGATACCAGGGGAGCTAACTATGGCTACACCTTC
>TRBJ1-3|.|TRBV18|.
CASSPPQGSPGNTIYF
TGTGCCAGCTCACCACCCCAGGGGAGTCCAGGAAACACCATATATTTT
>TRBJ2-3|.|TRBV5-8|TRBD2
CASRFTGTSRDTQYF
TGTGCCAGCAGATTTACCGGGACTAGCAGAGATACGCAGTATTTT
>TRBJ2-1|.|TRBV11-2|TRBD1
CASSRTGGGSYNEQFF
TGTGCCAGCAGCAGGACAGGGGGCGGCTCCTACAATGAGCAGTTCTTC
>TRBJ2-7|.|TRBV27|.
CASGERVYEQYF
TGTGCCAGCGGCGAGAGGGTTTACGAGCAGTACTTC
>TRBJ1-1|once|TRBV7-9|.
CASSGQWNTEAFF
TGTGCCAGCAGCGGCCAATGGAACACTGAAGCTTTCTTT
>TRBJ1-1|.|TRBV10-3|TRBD1
CAISEFGQGPMNTEAFF
TGTGCCATCAGTGAGTTCGGACAGGGCCCCATGAACACTGAAGCTTTCTTT
>TRBJ1-2|.|TRBV28|TRBD1
CASSTYRGGNYGYTF
TGTGCCAGCAGTACCTACAGGGGGGGGAACTATGGCTACACCTTC
>TRBJ2-7|.|TRBV2|TRBD1
CASSYDGTGVGQYF
TGTGCCAGCAGCTATGACGGGACAGGGGTAGGGCAGTACTTC
>TRBJ2-7|.|TRBV14|TRBD2
CASSQGDGRAYEQYF
TGTGCCAGCAGCCAAGGCGACGGGAGGGCCTACGAGCAGTACTTC
>TRBJ1-5|.|TRBV6-1|.
CASSEAHFSNQPQHF
TGTGCCAGCAGTGAAGCCCACTTTAGCAATCAGCCCCAGCATTTT
>TRBJ1-1|once|TRBV6-5|.
CASSFPGASQNTEAFF
TGTGCCAGCAGTTTTCCAGGGGCCTCTCAGAACACTGAAGCTTTCTTT
>TRBJ1-3|.|TRBV4-2|TRBD1
CASSPEDRGTGNTIYF
TGTGCCAGCAGCCCCGAGGACAGGGGGACTGGAAACACCATATATTTT
>TRBJ1-2|.|TRBV5-1|.
CASSLAGPSSGYGYTF
TGCGCCAGCAGCTTGGCCGGTCCGAGCTCCGGCTATGGCTACACCTTC
>TRBJ2-3|.|TRBV9|TRBD2
CASSVGAGLAGDTQYF
TGTGCCAGCAGCGTAGGAGCAGGACTAGCGGGGGATACGCAGTATTTT
>TRBJ1-1|.|TRBV11-2|.
CASSLVSPRQIAMNTEAFF
TGTGCCAGCAGCTTAGTTTCCCCGCGACAGATCGCAATGAACACTGAAGCTTTCTTT
>TRBJ1-3|.|TRBV7-9|.
CASRQAGNTIYF
TGTGCCAGCAGACAGGCTGGAAACACCATATATTTT
>TRBJ1-5|once|TRBV14|TRBD1
CASKVSTGTERQPQHF
TGTGCCAGCAAGGTTTCGACCGGGACAGAACGTCAGCCCCAGCATTTT
>TRBJ1-2|once|TRBV5-1|TRBD1
CASSLAGGKNYGYTF
TGCGCCAGCAGCTTGGCAGGGGGGAAGAACTATGGCTACACCTTC
>TRBJ2-7|.|TRBV7-8|TRBD1
CASSTYGGQGVHEQYF
TGTGCCAGCAGCACATATGGGGGACAGGGGGTCCACGAGCAGTACTTC
>TRBJ2-3|.|TRBV9|TRBD1
CASSVGDRGGPDTQYF
TGTGCCAGCAGCGTAGGGGACAGGGGAGGGCCAGATACGCAGTATTTT
>TRBJ2-7|.|TRBV27|TRBD2
CASSLGLAASYEQYF
TGTGCCAGCAGTCTAGGACTAGCGGCCTCCTACGAGCAGTACTTC
>TRBJ2-7|.|TRBV4-1|TRBD1
CASSHLPGQGSHEQYF
TGCGCCAGCAGCCATCTACCGGGACAGGGGTCACACGAGCAGTACTTC
>TRBJ1-1|.|TRBV18|.
CASSVEENTEAFF
TGTGCCAGCTCAGTAGAAGAGAACACTGAAGCTTTCTTT
>TRBJ1-3|.|TRBV4-3|TRBD1
CASSQEGGYLSGNTIYF
TGCGCCAGCAGCCAAGAAGGGGGCTACCTCTCTGGAAACACCATATATTTT
>TRBJ2-5|.|TRBV4-1|TRBD2
CASSRLALSGETQYF
TGCGCCAGCAGCCGACTAGCTCTTAGTGGGGAGACCCAGTACTTC
>TRBJ1-1|once|TRBV9|TRBD1
CASSQPGQGTTEAFF
TGTGCCAGCAGCCAACCGGGACAGGGGACGACTGAAGCTTTCTTT
>TRBJ1-1|.|TRBV2|.
CASSPHGYTEAFF
TGTGCCAGCAGTCCCCACGGGTACACTGAAGCTTTCTTT
>TRBJ2-5|.|TRBV7-9|TRBD2
CASSLGTSGRQETQYF
TGTGCCAGCAGCTTAGGGACTAGCGGGCGCCAAGAGACCCAGTACTTC
>TRBJ2-7|.|TRBV11-1|.
CASSITGTPYEQYF
TGTGCCAGCAGCATCACAGGGACCCCCTACGAGCAGTACTTC